This T cell receptor beta chain stems from a study of T cells in Graves' hyperthyroidism and ophthalmopathy. Study observations and caveats: Progression to ophthalmopathy was predicted a median of approximately 6.4 months early.

From germline, CDR1 is KGHDR and CDR2 SFDVKD. V was cut by 6 bases and J by 2 bases, with 9 bases left in between. This CDR3 contains 13 residues. Over 18 months, lack of ophthalmopathy progression marked Graves' hyperthyroidism as stable. The authors took PBMCs from 10 ml fresh peripheral blood. The investigators amplified TCR beta CDR3 regions from RNA transcripts. The HTBI set primed first-round TCR CDR3 RT-PCR. TCRdb itself ran the multiplex PCR reads through MiXCR, one entry per CDR3 protein. The data contain hundreds of thousands of distinct CDR3 sequences, 30% to 40% of them seen just once; the ten biggest clones take up roughly 30%. This clonotype was seen many times. Its target is not known.

This sequence joins TRBV24-1 and TRBJ2-5, with D perhaps matching TRBD1 (6 bases). The sample taken for sequencing was blood. This receptor was identified in a woman aged 40 to 50 with Graves' hyperthyroidism. The CDR3 is CATSRQEQETQYF. The CDR3 DNA sequence: TGTGCCACCAGTAGACAGGAACAAGAGACCCAGTACTTC.